This T cell receptor (beta chain) was sequenced during a study of blood T cell repertoires in COVID-19. The CDR3 is 16 residues long. With V trimmed by 0 bases and J by 6 bases, 2 bases remained unmatched. Germline CDR1 is MNHEY and CDR2 is SVGAGI. This clone was observed once. TCRdb keeps only in-frame clones here, not all; method: immunoSEQ multiplex PCR. This sample has roughly 210,000 clones, with about 88% found just once. The chain carries TRBV6-5 and TRBJ2-3; 14 bases are shared with TRBD2. This TCR was sampled from a man between 65 and 85 years old with acute or convalescent COVID-19. The specimen sequenced was peripheral blood. The CDR3 DNA reads TGTGCCAGCAGTTACTCGAGACTAGCGGGAGGGGATACGCAGTATTTT. As protein: CASSYSRLAGGDTQYF.